These T cell receptor beta chains were read from a single sample in a study of blood T cell repertoires in COVID-19. Method: immunoSEQ multiplex PCR; TCRdb's copy keeps in-frame clones and lacks some. The repertoire holds more than 300,000 clones, with around 91% as singletons. Sequencing used peripheral blood. The source of these receptors is a woman between 18 and 29 years old who had recovered from COVID-19. Both conserved end residues are part of each CDR3. The D gene is left open where the match is weak. The size field is filled for only some rows; it gives once, few, many or a size class.

D gene: NA; J gene: TRBJ1-1; clone size: NA; V gene: TRBV5-1; CDR3 DNA: TGCGCCAGCAGTAAGGAGTTGAACACTGAAGCTTTCTTT; CDR3 protein: CASSKELNTEAFF
D gene: NA; J gene: TRBJ1-6; clone size: NA; V gene: TRBV19; CDR3 DNA: TGTGCCAGTAGTTTCCTAAGGGGGAATTTAAATTCACCCCTCCACTTT; CDR3 protein: CASSFLRGNLNSPLHF
D gene: TRBD2; J gene: TRBJ2-1; clone size: NA; V gene: TRBV29-1; CDR3 DNA: TGCAGCGTTGAAGGACTAGCGGGGTCCTACAATGAGCAGTTCTTC; CDR3 protein: CSVEGLAGSYNEQFF
D gene: NA; J gene: TRBJ1-4; clone size: NA; V gene: TRBV11-3; CDR3 DNA: TGTGCCAGCAGCAAACATACCGAACGGGGGAAACTGTTTTTT; CDR3 protein: CASSKHTERGKLFF
D gene: NA; J gene: TRBJ2-1; clone size: NA; V gene: TRBV4-1; CDR3 DNA: TGCGCCAGCAGCCAAGAGGCCAGCGACGATTACAATGAGCAGTTCTTC; CDR3 protein: CASSQEASDDYNEQFF
D gene: NA; J gene: TRBJ1-5; clone size: few; V gene: TRBV6-2/TRBV6-3; CDR3 DNA: TGTGCCAGCAGTTTCTCCGACATCTGGGGGCCGAGCAATCAGCCCCAGCATTTT; CDR3 protein: CASSFSDIWGPSNQPQHF
D gene: NA; J gene: TRBJ1-3; clone size: NA; V gene: TRBV19; CDR3 DNA: TGTGCCAGTAGTACCTACCCAGGCCTATCTGGAAACACCATATATTTT; CDR3 protein: CASSTYPGLSGNTIYF
D gene: NA; J gene: TRBJ1-3; clone size: NA; V gene: TRBV28; CDR3 DNA: TGTGCCAGCAGGTCAGGTTCATCTGGAAACACCATATATTTT; CDR3 protein: CASRSGSSGNTIYF
D gene: NA; J gene: TRBJ2-5; clone size: once; V gene: TRBV7-2; CDR3 DNA: TGTGCCAGCAGCTTAGGTCTAGGCAGGGGAGAGAAAGAGACCCAGTACTTC; CDR3 protein: CASSLGLGRGEKETQYF
D gene: NA; J gene: TRBJ2-3; clone size: NA; V gene: TRBV10-3; CDR3 DNA: TGTGCCATCAGTGAGTCTCCGGGAGAAGATACGCAGTATTTT; CDR3 protein: CAISESPGEDTQYF
D gene: NA; J gene: TRBJ2-2; clone size: NA; V gene: TRBV18; CDR3 DNA: TGTGCCAGCTCACCCACAGGTGAATCAAACACCGGGGAGCTGTTTTTT; CDR3 protein: CASSPTGESNTGELFF
D gene: NA; J gene: TRBJ1-2; clone size: NA; V gene: TRBV6-1; CDR3 DNA: TGTGCCAGCAGTGAAATCCAGGGGCTCTATGGCTACACCTTC; CDR3 protein: CASSEIQGLYGYTF
D gene: NA; J gene: TRBJ1-1; clone size: NA; V gene: TRBV9; CDR3 DNA: TGTGCCAGCAGCGTAGCAGACAGCATGAACACTGAAGCTTTCTTT; CDR3 protein: CASSVADSMNTEAFF
D gene: NA; J gene: TRBJ1-5; clone size: NA; V gene: TRBV7-2; CDR3 DNA: TGTGCCAGCAGCTTAAACAGGATTAGCAATCAGCCCCAGCATTTT; CDR3 protein: CASSLNRISNQPQHF
D gene: TRBD2; J gene: TRBJ2-3; clone size: few; V gene: TRBV12-5; CDR3 DNA: TGTGCTAGTGGTCTCGGACTAGCGGGGGTGACCGATACGCAGTATTTT; CDR3 protein: CASGLGLAGVTDTQYF
D gene: NA; J gene: TRBJ2-2; clone size: NA; V gene: TRBV7-8; CDR3 DNA: TGTGCCACCTCAACTCTTGGGGCAAACGGGGAGCTGTTTTTT; CDR3 protein: CATSTLGANGELFF
D gene: NA; J gene: TRBJ1-5; clone size: NA; V gene: TRBV10-3; CDR3 DNA: TGTGCCATCAGTGAGACAGGCAGTAGCAATCAGCCCCAGCATTTT; CDR3 protein: CAISETGSSNQPQHF
D gene: NA; J gene: TRBJ1-6; clone size: NA; V gene: TRBV28; CDR3 DNA: TGTGCCAGCAGCGTGACAGGTCATAATTCACCCCTCCACTTT; CDR3 protein: CASSVTGHNSPLHF
D gene: NA; J gene: TRBJ2-3; clone size: NA; V gene: TRBV12-5; CDR3 DNA: TGTGCTAGTGGACGTGAAGGGGTCGTGGATACGCAGTATTTT; CDR3 protein: CASGREGVVDTQYF
D gene: NA; J gene: TRBJ1-1; clone size: NA; V gene: TRBV6-5; CDR3 DNA: TGTGCCAGCAGGCCAGGGATCACTGAAGCTTTCTTT; CDR3 protein: CASRPGITEAFF
D gene: NA; J gene: TRBJ2-5; clone size: once; V gene: TRBV29-1; CDR3 DNA: TGCAGCGCACCGTCCCGGGCGGGATTCCAAGAGACCCAGTACTTC; CDR3 protein: CSAPSRAGFQETQYF
D gene: TRBD2; J gene: TRBJ2-5; clone size: NA; V gene: TRBV27; CDR3 DNA: TGTGCCAGCAGTTCGATCCAAGCGGGAGTGCGTGGCCAGAAAAAACAAGAGACCCAGTACTTC; CDR3 protein: CASSSIQAGVRGQKKQETQYF
D gene: NA; J gene: TRBJ2-1; clone size: NA; V gene: TRBV19; CDR3 DNA: TGTGCCAGTAGTATCAGGCAAACCTACAATGAGCAGTTCTTC; CDR3 protein: CASSIRQTYNEQFF
D gene: NA; J gene: TRBJ2-5; clone size: NA; V gene: TRBV11-3; CDR3 DNA: TGTGCCAGCAGCTTAGCGTCCGGGGAGGGGGGCGAAGAGACCCAGTACTTC; CDR3 protein: CASSLASGEGGEETQYF
D gene: NA; J gene: TRBJ1-6; clone size: few; V gene: TRBV6-1; CDR3 DNA: TGTGCCAGCAGTGAAATTCTTGGCGGAAATAATTCACCCCTCCACTTT; CDR3 protein: CASSEILGGNNSPLHF
D gene: TRBD1; J gene: TRBJ2-5; clone size: NA; V gene: TRBV30; CDR3 DNA: TGTGCCTGGTTAAGTAGGGGGCGGTCACAGACCCAGTACTTC; CDR3 protein: CAWLSRGRSQTQYF
D gene: TRBD1; J gene: TRBJ1-4; clone size: NA; V gene: TRBV4-2; CDR3 DNA: TGTGCCAGCAGCCCGAAAGGGGGCATTAATGAAAAACTGTTTTTT; CDR3 protein: CASSPKGGINEKLFF
D gene: NA; J gene: TRBJ1-5; clone size: NA; V gene: TRBV2; CDR3 DNA: TGTGCCAGCAGTGAAGGGCAGGGGCAGACTCAGCCCCAGCATTTT; CDR3 protein: CASSEGQGQTQPQHF
D gene: TRBD2; J gene: TRBJ2-3; clone size: NA; V gene: TRBV4-1; CDR3 DNA: TGCGCCAGCAGTCGAGGTGGGACTAGCGGTAGCACAGATACGCAGTATTTT; CDR3 protein: CASSRGGTSGSTDTQYF
D gene: TRBD1; J gene: TRBJ1-2; clone size: NA; V gene: TRBV14; CDR3 DNA: TGTGCCAGCAGCCAGGGACAGGGTTATGGCTACACCTTC; CDR3 protein: CASSQGQGYGYTF